This T cell receptor (beta chain) is from a study of CD8 T cells in ankylosing spondylitis. Study outcomes and limitations: Relatively rare in peripheral blood, disease-linked clones were also CD8+. What appeared characteristic of ankylosing spondylitis blood was a TCR beta motif of 7 or 8 highly homologous variants.

Many counts were recorded for this clonotype. Its antigen is not known. Quantitative 5'-RACE with molecular barcodes generated TCR beta libraries. TCRdb passed the 5' RACE reads through MiXCR, listing each CDR3 protein once. The profile covers about 240,000 distinct CDR3 sequences, with about 10% appearing a single time and less than 7.5% taken by the ten largest. The sequenced material came from blood, either unsorted or a sorted T cell fraction (not recorded which). The TCR was taken from a male donor with ankylosing spondylitis or in good health (not recorded which).

CDR3 nucleotide sequence: TGCAGTGCGGCTAGCGGGGGGGCTGAGACCCAGTACTTC. Protein sequence: CSAASGGAETQYF. This chain connects TRBV20-1 to TRBJ2-5, with 12 bases fitting TRBD2. V was pared by 6 bases and J by 5 bases, with 4 bases of the junction left unmatched. This CDR3 is built from 13 residues. Germline V gives CDR1 DFQATT, CDR2 SNEGSKA (reference sequence).